The 14 T cell receptor beta chains reported below all come from one sample, sequenced in a study of cytomegalovirus exposure and HLA in healthy donors. Amplification used 60 Vbeta primers and 13 Jbeta primers. The method was immunoSEQ multiplex PCR; TCRdb's version includes in-frame clones alone and lacks a portion of them. The profile covers about 99,000 clones, with more than 75% appearing a single time and about 5.4% taken by the ten largest. Sequencing was performed on PBMCs. These receptors were collected from a woman aged 18-35 years in good health and CMV-seropositive.

The rearrangement joins TRBV16 to TRBJ2-1, with 10 bases aligning to TRBD2. After removal of 4 bases from V and 4 bases from J, the junction contained 16 bases not matched to a gene. This CDR3 contains 19 residues. In germline, CDR1 is KGHSY, CDR2 FQNENV. CDR3 coding DNA: TGTGCCAGCAGCCTGGGCCCCCAGAGAACAGCGGGAGGGTACAATGAGCAGTTCTTC. This gives the protein CASSLGPQRTAGGYNEQFF. The full variable domain, with the rest looked up from reference TRBV16 and TRBJ2-1, is GEEVAQTPKHLVRGEGQKAKLYCAPIKGHSYVFWYQQVLKNEFKFLISFQNENVFDETGMPKERFSAKCLPNSPCSLEIQATKLEDSAVYFCASSLGPQRTAGGYNEQFFGPGTRLTVL.

This clone was recorded a few times. V and J are TRBV29-1 and TRBJ1-2; D unresolved. The germline gives CDR1 SQVTM, CDR2 ANQGSEA. The ends were cut back, 5 bases at V and 0 bases at J, with 7 bases in the middle. This CDR3 is 12 amino acids long. The CDR3 spells CSVFHPNYGYTF. The CDR3 coding sequence is TGCAGCGTTTTCCATCCTAACTATGGCTACACCTTC. The full variable domain, completed using reference TRBV29-1 and TRBJ1-2, is SAVISQKPSRDICQRGTSLTIQCQVDSQVTMMFWYRQQPGQSLTLIATANQGSEATYESGFVIDKFPISRPNLTFSTLTVSNMSPEDSSIYLCSVFHPNYGYTFGSGTRLTVV.

This rearrangement joins TRBV9 to TRBJ2-7, with 9 bases lining up with TRBD2. J lost 2 bases, V lost 4 bases, and 7 bases had no gene match. The CDR3 sequence is 15 residues long. Germline V CDR1 and CDR2: SGDLS, YYNGEE. The CDR3 sequence is CASSLTSGATYEQYF. In DNA, the CDR3 is TGTGCCAGCAGCCTGACTAGCGGAGCCACCTACGAGCAGTACTTC.

This chain connects TRBV19 to TRBJ2-2; 7 bases match TRBD1. The CDR3 is 16 residues long. Per the germline V gene, CDR1 is LNHDA and CDR2 is SQIVND (reference sequence). With 4 bases clipped from V and 3 bases from J, the junction kept 8 bases outside the gene matches. The CDR3 DNA is TGTGCCAGTAGTAAAGGGACAGAGTATTACACCGGGGAGCTGTTTTTT. This sequence encodes CASSKGTEYYTGELFF.

The genes are TRBV30 and TRBJ2-7; D might be TRBD1 (5 bases). Germline V gene data show CDR1 as GTSNPN and CDR2 as SVGIG (reference sequence). This CDR3 is built from 14 residues. The ends were cut back, 2 bases at V and 5 bases at J, with 16 bases in the middle. This chain's CDR3 is CAWSWGSLGDEQYF. The DNA of the CDR3 is TGTGCCTGGAGTTGGGGCAGCCTAGGTGACGAGCAGTACTTC.

The chain combines TRBV28 with TRBJ2-7; possibly TRBD2 for D (6 bases). With 3 bases removed from V and 6 bases from J, the gap between germline ends came to 9 bases. The CDR3 loop spans 12 amino acids. Germline CDR1 reads MDHEN; CDR2 reads SYDVKM. The CDR3 DNA follows: TGTGCCAGCAGTTTGGGGGGTGGCGAGCAGTACTTC. Its protein product is CASSLGGGEQYF.

The rearrangement joins TRBV29-1 to TRBJ1-1, with 7 bases matching TRBD1. Per germline, CDR1 SQVTM and CDR2 ANQGSEA. Trimming removed 6 bases from V and 1 base from J; junction bases left unmatched: 8. There are 14 residues in the CDR3. The CDR3 loop is CSVKDRTGNTEAFF. Here the CDR3 DNA reads TGCAGCGTCAAGGACCGGACAGGGAACACTGAAGCTTTCTTT.

The CDR3 region is CASSRGGRGTDTQYF. CDR3 nucleotide sequence: TGTGCCAGCAGCCGGGGCGGGAGGGGCACAGATACGCAGTATTTT. The chain employs TRBV13 and TRBJ2-3, with 9 positions matching TRBD2. With V trimmed by 5 bases and J by 1 base, 4 bases remained unmatched. Germline loops: CDR1 PRHDT, CDR2 FYEKMQ (reference sequence). The CDR3 covers 15 residues.

This clone has just a few counts. The chain combines TRBV5-1 with TRBJ2-2; TRBD2 agrees at 10 bases. The V gene end was trimmed by 3 bases and the J gene end by 6 bases; junction bases not matched to a gene: 8. This CDR3 is 16 amino acids long. Germline CDR1 is SGHRS and CDR2 is YFSETQ. Written as DNA, the CDR3 is TGCGCCAGCAGCTCCCTGGATAGCGGGGGGCCCGGGGAGCTGTTTTTT. Translation gives CASSSLDSGGPGELFF.

This clone was seen a single time. The V gene is TRBV19, the J gene TRBJ2-7; D is perhaps TRBD2 (5 bases). CDR3 length equals 14 residues. V was cut by 3 bases and J by 1 base, with 10 bases left in between. Germline V gives CDR1 LNHDA, CDR2 SQIVND (reference sequence). The CDR3 DNA sequence: TGTGCCAGTAGTATTTCGCGGGCGTCCTACGAGCAGTACTTC. Protein product: CASSISRASYEQYF. Complete variable domain (other parts from reference TRBV19 and TRBJ2-7): DGGITQSPKYLFRKEGQNVTLSCEQNLNHDAMYWYRQDPGQGLRLIYYSQIVNDFQKGDIAEGYSVSREKKESFPLTVTSAQKNPTAFYLCASSISRASYEQYFGPGTRLTVT.

This sequence joins TRBV6-1 and TRBJ2-7, with 10 bases matching TRBD2. This CDR3 comprises 15 residues. The V gene's germline CDR1 is MNHNS and CDR2 SASEGT. J was trimmed by 4 bases and V by 1 base; bases with no gene match: 4. In DNA form, the CDR3 reads TGTGCCAGCAGTGAAGAGACTAGCGGGCCTTACGAGCAGTACGTC. As protein: CASSEETSGPYEQYV.

V usage is TRBV6-4 and J usage is TRBJ2-7, with a weak D call TRBD2 (6 bases). The germline V and J ends were trimmed by 3 bases and 4 bases, with 19 bases remaining between them. The germline CDR1 and CDR2 sequences are MRHNA and SNTAGT. The CDR3 has 16 amino acids. The CDR3 DNA reads TGTGCCAGCAGTGAATTAGAGCGGGTTAACCGATACGAGCAGTACTTC. Amino acid sequence: CASSELERVNRYEQYF.

The chain links TRBV19 to TRBJ1-1; TRBD1 matches at 8 bases. CDR1 is LNHDA and CDR2 is SQIVND in the germline V gene (reference sequence). CDR3 length: 15 residues. The junction had 9 bases not matched to a gene; V was cut back by 7 bases and J by 2 bases. CDR3 DNA sequence: TGTGCCAGTAAGCGGGACAGGACGATTAACACTGAAGCTTTCTTT. Amino acid sequence: CASKRDRTINTEAFF.

DNA of the CDR3: TGTGCCAGCAGCGTAGGGTTACAGAACTATGGCTACACCTTC. It codes for CASSVGLQNYGYTF. This chain joins TRBV9 and TRBJ1-2; D gene uncertain. This CDR3 comprises 14 residues. Deletions cut 0 bases from V and 2 bases from J, with 8 bases between. Germline V gives CDR1 SGDLS, CDR2 YYNGEE. The complete variable domain, with remaining parts taken from reference TRBV9 and TRBJ1-2, reads DSGVTQTPKHLITATGQRVTLRCSPRSGDLSVYWYQQSLDQGLQFLIQYYNGEERAKGNILERFSAQQFPDLHSELNLSSLELGDSALYFCASSVGLQNYGYTFGSGTRLTVV.